Shown below are 27 T cell receptor beta chains from a single sample sequenced in a study of T cells in Graves' hyperthyroidism and ophthalmopathy. Authors of the study amplified TCR beta CDR3 regions from RNA transcripts. An initial round of RT-PCR targeting the TCR CDR3 relied on the HTBI primer set. TCRdb re-derived calls from the multiplex PCR reads in MiXCR, one entry per CDR3 protein. The data contain roughly 740,000 distinct CDR3 sequences, around 15% of them singletons. Sequenced input: blood. The receptors were gathered from a man in his late teens or twenties with Graves' hyperthyroidism.

This clonotype has just a few counts. V usage is TRBV7-9 and J usage is TRBJ1-6; possibly TRBD1 for D (5 bases). Trimming took off 6 bases at V and 10 bases at J, with 16 bases between the two ends. The CDR3 runs 14 residues. CDR1 SEHNR and CDR2 FQNEAQ come from the germline V gene (reference sequence). The CDR3 DNA sequence: TGTGCCAGCAGTCGGGACCGTCAAGGATCACCCCTCCACTTT. Its protein product is CASSRDRQGSPLHF.

This clonotype was found many times. The gene calls are TRBV7-8 and TRBJ2-1, with 9 bases fitting TRBD2. V was clipped by 8 bases and J by 6 bases; unmatched bases: 11. Germline CDR1 and CDR2: SGHVS and FQNEAQ. This CDR3 comprises 15 residues. In nucleotides, the CDR3 is TGTGCCAGCCGCGCTCTGGCTAGCGGGGCCAATGAGCAGTTCTTC. This codes for CASRALASGANEQFF.

The J gene is TRBJ2-7, the V gene TRBV11-2; 16 nucleotides align to TRBD2. Germline CDR1 and CDR2: SGHAT and FQNNGV. This CDR3 is built from 20 residues. The V gene end was trimmed by 1 base and the J gene end by 2 bases; junction bases not matched to a gene: 11. In DNA, the CDR3 is TGTGCCAGCAGCTTAGGTTACAGAACCGGGACTAGCGGGAGGGCCTACGAGCAGTACTTC. Its translation is CASSLGYRTGTSGRAYEQYF.

The genes are TRBV7-3 and TRBJ1-2; D unresolved. CDR1 SGHTA and CDR2 FQGTGA come from the germline V gene. Trimming stripped 5 bases from V and 4 bases from J, with 11 bases between. CDR3 length: 13 amino acids. The CDR3 bases are TGTGCCAGCAGCCTCGACCCTTCCTATGGCTACACCTTC. Amino acids: CASSLDPSYGYTF.

V and J are TRBV18 and TRBJ2-1, with a weak D call TRBD2 (6 bases). Germline V gene lookup returns CDR1 KGHSH and CDR2 LQKENI. Trimming removed 6 bases at V and 7 bases at J, with 19 bases between. This CDR3 is 15 amino acids long. CDR3 DNA sequence: TGTGCCAGCTCCCGGGAGAGAGCCGCGGGGAATGAGCAGTTCTTC. Protein product: CASSRERAAGNEQFF.

V and J are TRBV20-1 and TRBJ1-2, with D possibly being TRBD1 (6 bases). The CDR3 runs 12 residues. Trimming left V 2 bases short and J 5 bases short, with 9 bases between. CDR1 DFQATT and CDR2 SNEGSKA come from the germline V gene (reference sequence). The CDR3 spells CSARPDRYGYTF. The CDR3 coding sequence is TGCAGTGCTAGACCGGACAGATATGGCTACACCTTC.

This clonotype was observed many times. The genes are TRBV28 and TRBJ2-7; D remains ambiguous. The CDR3 is 12 amino acids. Germline CDR1 and CDR2: MDHEN and SYDVKM. The ends were cut back, 6 bases at V and 6 bases at J, with 12 bases in the middle. In nucleotides, the CDR3 is TGTGCCAGCAGACGACGGACGCGCGAGCAGTACTTC. Translating it yields CASRRRTREQYF.

This clonotype appeared a few times. The chain combines TRBV7-9 with TRBJ1-3; D is unresolved. Per germline, CDR1 SEHNR and CDR2 FQNEAQ (reference sequence). The CDR3 extends over 10 amino acids. The V and J ends lost 11 bases and 8 bases respectively, with 10 bases between them. The CDR3 sequence is CAVWEDTIYF. In DNA, the CDR3 is TGTGCCGTCTGGGAGGACACCATATATTTT.

As regards this clonotype: A much larger clone is a single base away; this may be a read error. The rearrangement uses TRBV29-1 and TRBJ2-1; 9 bases are shared with TRBD2. CDR3 length: 14 residues. CDR1 SQVTM and CDR2 ANQGSEA come from the germline V gene. This chain's CDR3 is CGVGRLAGRNEQFF. The DNA for the CDR3 is TGCGGCGTTGGGCGGCTAGCGGGACGGAATGAGCAGTTCTTC.

This clonotype was seen many times. The chain links TRBV27 to TRBJ2-5; D possibly corresponds to TRBD1 (6 bases). Between the trimmed V and J ends, which lost 3 bases and 5 bases, there was a span of 13 bases. Germline-derived CDR1 and CDR2 are MNHEY and SMNVEV (reference sequence). CDR3 length: 14 residues. Here the CDR3 DNA reads TGTGCCAGCAGTTTCGCCAGGGGCCGGGAGACCCAGTACTTC. It encodes CASSFARGRETQYF.

Many counts were recorded for this clonotype. The chain carries TRBV3-1 and TRBJ1-1, with D maybe TRBD1 (5 bases). Trimming removed 0 bases from V and 11 bases from J, with 13 bases in between. This CDR3 has 13 amino acids. The germline gives CDR1 LGHDT, CDR2 YNNKEL (reference sequence). CDR3 protein: CASSQDTTADAFF. CDR3 nucleotides: TGTGCCAGCAGCCAAGATACGACAGCAGATGCTTTCTTT.

Only a few counts were recorded for this clonotype. V is TRBV19 and J is TRBJ1-4, with 7 positions matching TRBD1. The V segment lost 6 bases and the J segment 5 bases; nucleotides outside the gene matches: 9. The CDR3 length is 15 residues. CDR1 is LNHDA, CDR2 SQIVND, per germline (reference sequence). CDR3: CASSVSGTENEKLFF. CDR3 in DNA: TGTGCCAGTAGCGTATCCGGGACAGAGAATGAAAAACTGTTTTTT.

This clonotype has just a few counts. The gene calls are TRBV20-1 and TRBJ2-1; D may correspond to TRBD1 or TRBD2 (6 bases each). CDR3 length: 14 residues. The V end lost 3 bases, the J end lost 4 bases, and 13 bases lay between the germline ends. Per the germline V gene, CDR1 is DFQATT and CDR2 is SNEGSKA (reference sequence). This chain's CDR3 is CSARPRGQYNEQFF. CDR3 DNA: TGCAGTGCTAGGCCACGGGGGCAATACAATGAGCAGTTCTTC.

With respect to this clonotype: This may stem from a read error, because a much larger clone lies one nucleotide away. This chain joins TRBV20-1 and TRBJ2-1; the D gene is possibly TRBD1 (6 bases). This CDR3 comprises 16 residues. Germline CDR1 is DFQATT and CDR2 is SNEGSKA (reference sequence). V was pared by 3 bases and J by 2 bases, with 17 bases between. This CDR3 reads CSASPRGQYTYNEQFF. The CDR3 region has the DNA TGCAGTGCTAGTCCCAGGGGCCAGTACACCTACAATGAGCAGTTCTTC.

The V gene is TRBV2, the J gene TRBJ2-3; TRBD1 matches 8 bases. The trim removed 6 bases at V and 3 bases at J, leaving 8 bases unmatched. Germline assignment: CDR1 SNHLY and CDR2 FYNNEI. The length of the CDR3 is 15 residues. The CDR3 region has the DNA TGTGCCAGCAGGACCTCAGGGGGCGGAACAGATACGCAGTATTTT. Protein sequence: CASRTSGGGTDTQYF. Using reference TRBV2 and TRBJ2-3 for the parts outside the CDR3, the full variable domain is EPEVTQTPSHQVTQMGQEVILRCVPISNHLYFYWYRQILGQKVEFLVSFYNNEISEKSEIFDDQFSVERPDGSNFTLKIRSTKLEDSAMYFCASRTSGGGTDTQYFGPGTRLTVL.

This clonotype was seen a few times. The chain has TRBV24-1 and TRBJ1-2, with D perhaps TRBD1 (5 bases). The germline CDR1 and CDR2 sequences are KGHDR and SFDVKD. Trimming left V 4 bases short and J 8 bases short, with 16 bases between. The CDR3 has 14 amino acids. This chain's CDR3 is CATSEAPGRRGYTF. The CDR3 DNA sequence: TGTGCCACCAGTGAAGCGCCGGGACGTCGGGGCTACACCTTC.

The J gene is TRBJ1-2, the V gene TRBV28, with D uncertain. The CDR3 has 13 residues. In germline, CDR1 is MDHEN, CDR2 SYDVKM. Between the trimmed V and J ends, which lost 6 bases and 7 bases, there was a span of 15 bases. In DNA form, the CDR3 reads TGTGCCAGCAGCCCGGACTGGGTCCGTGGCTACACCTTC. This sequence encodes CASSPDWVRGYTF.

This clonotype was counted many times. The chain links TRBV6-6 to TRBJ2-7, with no clear D. With 2 bases removed from V and 2 bases from J, the gap between germline ends came to 7 bases. The CDR3 length is 13 residues. Germline CDR1 and CDR2: MNHNY and SVGAGI (reference sequence). CDR3 DNA sequence: TGTGCCAGCAGTTACGGCCAGACCTACGAGCAGTACTTC. Its protein is CASSYGQTYEQYF.

The chain recombines TRBV4-3 with TRBJ1-4, with 7 bases identical to TRBD1. Trimming at V came to 3 bases and at J to 5 bases, leaving 12 bases not matched to a gene. The CDR3 is 17 residues long. Germline values: CDR1 LGHNA, CDR2 YSLEER. The CDR3 here is CASSHHGIRDRNEKLFF. CDR3 DNA: TGCGCCAGCAGCCACCATGGAATCCGGGACAGAAATGAAAAACTGTTTTTT.

The V gene is TRBV6-1, the J gene TRBJ1-5, with TRBD1 as a possible D gene (6 bases). CDR1 and CDR2 from the germline V gene are MNHNS and SASEGT. V was cut by 3 bases and J by 1 base, with 7 bases left in between. CDR3 size: 14 residues. The CDR3 protein is CASSEQGSNQPQHF. As DNA, the CDR3 is TGTGCCAGCAGTGAGCAGGGGAGCAATCAGCCCCAGCATTTT.

This clonotype was seen more than once but under ten times. The chain combines TRBV11-2 with TRBJ1-4; maybe TRBD1 (6 bases). Trimming took off 6 bases at V and 4 bases at J, with 12 bases between the two ends. Looked up from germline, CDR1 is SGHAT and CDR2 is FQNNGV. CDR3 length: 14 amino acids. The CDR3 nucleotides read TGTGCCAGCAGACAGGGACGGAGTAATGAAAAACTGTTTTTT. It encodes CASRQGRSNEKLFF. The full variable domain, in which reference TRBV11-2 and TRBJ1-4 provide the parts outside the CDR3, is EAGVAQSPRYKIIEKRQSVAFWCNPISGHATLYWYQQILGQGPKLLIQFQNNGVVDDSQLPKDRFSAERLKGVDSTLKIQPAKLEDSAVYLCASRQGRSNEKLFFGSGTQLSVL.

Of note for this clonotype: Because the CDR3's place on the DNA is in doubt, the DNA is left out and the CDR3 is given as listed by TCRdb. The CDR3 sequence: CASTSGPTNTEAFF. The chain links TRBV19 to TRBJ1-1. The CDR3 region is 14 residues in length, termini included. In germline, CDR1 is LNHDA, CDR2 SQIVND (reference sequence).

This clonotype was seen only a few times. The chain has TRBV20-1 and TRBJ1-1, with D maybe TRBD1 (6 bases). Trimming took off 3 bases at V and 1 base at J, with 12 bases between the two ends. The CDR3 is made up of 14 amino acids. Germline assignment: CDR1 DFQATT and CDR2 SNEGSKA (reference sequence). The CDR3 DNA reads TGCAGTGCTAGTAAAGGGGGGGGGAACACTGAAGCTTTCTTT. It encodes CSASKGGGNTEAFF.

This clonotype was detected many times. This chain connects TRBV6-1 to TRBJ2-1, with D hard to call. V was clipped by 7 bases and J by 6 bases, with 13 bases between them. Germline loops: CDR1 MNHNS, CDR2 SASEGT. This CDR3 contains 13 residues. DNA of the CDR3: TGTGCCAGCACCTACGGCCCCCTCAATGAGCAGTTCTTC. Residues: CASTYGPLNEQFF.

The sample holds a few counts of this clonotype. The chain combines TRBV18 with TRBJ2-4; 7 positions agree with TRBD1. CDR1 and CDR2 (germline): KGHSH, LQKENI. With 0 bases clipped from V and 5 bases from J, the junction kept 10 bases outside the gene matches. The length of the CDR3 is 17 residues. The CDR3 region has the DNA TGTGCCAGCTCACCACCCGTATGGACAGGTGCAGAAAACATTCAGTACTTC. Protein sequence: CASSPPVWTGAENIQYF.

The table lists this clonotype with many counts. V and J are TRBV7-8 and TRBJ1-6; no clear D. Trimming took 1 base from V and 6 from J, leaving 16 bases between them. Germline V gene lookup returns CDR1 SGHVS and CDR2 FQNEAQ. The CDR3 totals 17 residues. CDR3 nucleotide sequence: TGTGCCAGCAGCTTAGTGGACGCGTGGACCACTAATTCACCCCTCCACTTT. It codes for CASSLVDAWTTNSPLHF.

This clonotype was seen a handful of times. The chain recombines TRBV6-5 with TRBJ2-7; 11 positions match TRBD1. Germline lookup yields CDR1 MNHEY and CDR2 SVGAGI. The CDR3 contains 18 residues. V dropped 2 bases and J dropped 2; count of bases not matched to a gene: 11. The CDR3 DNA reads TGTGCCAGCAGTTACCGGACAGGGGGCTCTTTGGGCACCTACGAGCAGTACTTC. The encoded protein is CASSYRTGGSLGTYEQYF.